This is a list of T cell receptor beta chains from one sample in a study of cytomegalovirus exposure and HLA in healthy donors. This table comes from immunoSEQ multiplex PCR, and its TCRdb copy is limited to in-frame clones, with some not included. Of tens of thousands of clones detected, 82% appear once; the ten largest clones hold over 3%. The sequencing input was PBMCs. These receptors came from a man aged 45-65 years in good health and CMV-seronegative. CDR3s include the opening cysteine and the closing phenylalanine or tryptophan. D genes are given only for firm matches. Clone size appears in some rows only: once, few, many, or a class for an expanded clone.

v_call: TRBV9
d_call: -
j_call: TRBJ2-3
clone_size: -
cdr3_nt: TGTGCCAGCAGCGTAGCGGGGGAAATGGTGACAGATACGCAGTATTTT
cdr3_aa: CASSVAGEMVTDTQYF

v_call: TRBV28
d_call: TRBD1
j_call: TRBJ2-3
clone_size: once
cdr3_nt: TGTGCCAGCAGTACGGGACAGGGCACAGATACGCAGTATTTT
cdr3_aa: CASSTGQGTDTQYF

v_call: TRBV14
d_call: -
j_call: TRBJ2-1
clone_size: medium-sized
cdr3_nt: TGTGCCAGCAGCCAAGGCAGGGCTGGCTACAATGAGCAGTTCTTC
cdr3_aa: CASSQGRAGYNEQFF

v_call: TRBV28
d_call: -
j_call: TRBJ1-1
clone_size: -
cdr3_nt: TGTGCCAGCCAAACAGGGTACAACACTGAAGCTTTCTTT
cdr3_aa: CASQTGYNTEAFF

v_call: TRBV4-2
d_call: -
j_call: TRBJ2-2
clone_size: -
cdr3_nt: TGTGCCAGCAGCCTTGGCCCGGCAGGCTCGAACACCGGGGAGCTGTTTTTT
cdr3_aa: CASSLGPAGSNTGELFF

v_call: TRBV19
d_call: -
j_call: TRBJ2-3
clone_size: once
cdr3_nt: TGTGCCAGTAGTATAGCGGGGAGAAGCACAGATACGCAGTATTTT
cdr3_aa: CASSIAGRSTDTQYF

v_call: TRBV9
d_call: TRBD1
j_call: TRBJ2-7
clone_size: -
cdr3_nt: TGTGCCAGCACCCGGACAGGGGACTCTTACGAGCAGTACTTC
cdr3_aa: CASTRTGDSYEQYF

v_call: TRBV2
d_call: -
j_call: TRBJ2-7
clone_size: -
cdr3_nt: TGTGCCAGCACTCAAGGGGCAGGGAACCGCTACGAGCAGTACTTC
cdr3_aa: CASTQGAGNRYEQYF

v_call: TRBV6-1
d_call: TRBD2
j_call: TRBJ2-1
clone_size: -
cdr3_nt: TGTGCCAGCGAAGGAGCGGGAGCCTCTAGCAATGAGCAGTTCTTC
cdr3_aa: CASEGAGASSNEQFF

v_call: TRBV7-2
d_call: TRBD1
j_call: TRBJ1-2
clone_size: -
cdr3_nt: TGTGCCAGCAGCTCCTCCCTGGGGCAGGGGGCGCAGGGTGGCTACACCTTC
cdr3_aa: CASSSSLGQGAQGGYTF

v_call: TRBV28
d_call: TRBD1
j_call: TRBJ1-1
clone_size: -
cdr3_nt: TGTGCCAGCTCGACAGGGGTGAACACTGAAGCTTTCTTT
cdr3_aa: CASSTGVNTEAFF

v_call: TRBV9
d_call: TRBD2
j_call: TRBJ2-3
clone_size: -
cdr3_nt: TGTGCCAGCAGCGTACTAGCGGGGGTTTCCCCTCGAGATACGCAGTATTTT
cdr3_aa: CASSVLAGVSPRDTQYF

v_call: TRBV4-2
d_call: TRBD1
j_call: TRBJ1-1
clone_size: -
cdr3_nt: TGTGCCAGCAGCCAACACCTGGGACAGGAGAACACTGAAGCTTTCTTT
cdr3_aa: CASSQHLGQENTEAFF

v_call: TRBV10-3
d_call: TRBD1
j_call: TRBJ2-3
clone_size: -
cdr3_nt: TGTGCCATCAAACCGGACAGGGGAACAGATACGCAGTATTTT
cdr3_aa: CAIKPDRGTDTQYF

v_call: TRBV10-3
d_call: -
j_call: TRBJ1-4
clone_size: few
cdr3_nt: TGTGCCATCAGCGTCAACAGGGATGAAAAACTGTTTTTT
cdr3_aa: CAISVNRDEKLFF

v_call: TRBV5-6
d_call: TRBD2
j_call: TRBJ2-7
clone_size: -
cdr3_nt: TGTGCCAGCAGCTCGGGACTAGCGGACTACGAGCAGTACTTC
cdr3_aa: CASSSGLADYEQYF

v_call: TRBV28
d_call: TRBD2
j_call: TRBJ2-2
clone_size: few
cdr3_nt: TGTGCCAGCAGTTTACTAGCGGGAGGGAGACAGAACACCGGGGAGCTGTTTTTT
cdr3_aa: CASSLLAGGRQNTGELFF